What follows are 25 T cell receptor beta chains derived from one specimen sequenced in a study of T cells in tuberculosis (dated by TCRdb to the late 2010s). Library method: the immunoSEQ multiplex PCR assay. TCRdb retrieved this table from immuneACCESS and kept in-frame rearrangements only. Not all clones are present; in checked studies, unresolved V genes account for under half, and no reason is known for the remainder. In this sample the table shows roughly 41,000 clones, 85% to 95% of which occur a single time. The ten largest clonotypes hold about 12% of the sample. Sequencing was performed on PBMCs. The source is a donor between 10 and 35 years old with latent tuberculosis or without tuberculosis infection. Some clones in this sample may be carry-over from other donors' samples.

The V call is TRBV10-2, the J call TRBJ2-7; 13 nucleotides agree with TRBD2. This CDR3 is 17 amino acids long. Germline-derived CDR1 and CDR2 are WSHSY and SAAADI. The trim removed 0 bases at V and 7 bases at J, leaving 9 bases unmatched. Here the CDR3 DNA reads TGCGCCAGCAGTGAGTCACTAGCGGGGGGGACTTTTGAGGAGCAGTACTTC. Its protein product is CASSESLAGGTFEEQYF.

The chain combines TRBV18 with TRBJ1-2; tentative D call: TRBD1 (5 bases). The ends were cut back, 3 bases at V and 3 bases at J, with 14 bases in the middle. Germline CDR1 is KGHSH and CDR2 is LQKENI. The CDR3 extends over 15 amino acids. This chain's CDR3 is CASSPQGSPYYGYTF. In nucleotides, the CDR3 is TGTGCCAGCTCACCTCAGGGATCCCCTTACTATGGCTACACCTTC.

This chain links TRBV5-1 with TRBJ1-2; maybe TRBD1 (6 bases). Germline values: CDR1 SGHRS, CDR2 YFSETQ. V lost 3 bases and J 4 bases, leaving 22 bases between the germline ends. This CDR3 region has 17 residues. The CDR3 region is CASSWGMTGNVAYGYTF. The CDR3 region has the DNA TGCGCCAGCAGCTGGGGAATGACAGGAAATGTAGCCTATGGCTACACCTTC.

The rearrangement links TRBV6-6 to TRBJ1-2; possibly TRBD1 for D (5 bases). Germline lookup yields CDR1 MNHNY and CDR2 SVGAGI (reference sequence). The CDR3 has 13 residues. V was pared by 7 bases and J by 3 bases, with 12 bases between. As DNA, the CDR3 is TGTGCCAGCACCACGACAGAGGACTATGGCTACACCTTC. Amino acid sequence: CASTTTEDYGYTF.

The chain uses TRBV4-3 and TRBJ2-2, with 9 bases aligning to TRBD1. Per the germline V gene, CDR1 is LGHNA and CDR2 is YSLEER. This CDR3 region has 17 residues. Losses at the gene ends were 4 bases for V and 4 bases for J; bases not matched to a gene: 10. The CDR3 bases are TGCGCCAGCAGCCGAACCGGGACAGGGATGGCCACCGGGGAGCTGTTTTTT. This sequence encodes CASSRTGTGMATGELFF.

This clone was seen a handful of times. The V call is TRBV25-1, the J call TRBJ1-6; TRBD1 matches at 9 bases. Germline lookup yields CDR1 MGHDK and CDR2 SYGVNS. The CDR3 loop spans 16 amino acids. After removal of 1 base from V and 6 bases from J, the junction contained 4 bases not matched to a gene. The CDR3 region has the DNA TGTGCCAGCAGTGAATGGGACAGGGTATCTAATTCACCCCTCCACTTT. Protein product: CASSEWDRVSNSPLHF.

This chain joins TRBV5-4 and TRBJ1-1, with no clear D. The CDR3 is 16 amino acids. Between the trimmed V and J ends, which lost 3 bases and 0 bases, there was a span of 15 bases. Germline V gene data show CDR1 as SGHNT and CDR2 as YYREEE (reference sequence). CDR3 coding DNA: TGTGCCAGCAGCTGGGCCTTCGGAAATTTGAACACTGAAGCTTTCTTT. Its protein is CASSWAFGNLNTEAFF.

The chain combines TRBV19 with TRBJ1-2; D may be TRBD1 (6 bases). Germline V lookup: CDR1 LNHDA, CDR2 SQIVND (reference sequence). The CDR3 is made up of 14 amino acids. The V gene lost 5 bases and the J gene lost 3 bases, with 13 bases spanning the gap. The CDR3 nucleotides read TGTGCCAGTAGTTCAGCAGGGGTATACTATGGCTACACCTTC. It yields the protein CASSSAGVYYGYTF.

The J gene is TRBJ2-7, the V gene TRBV18, with no clear D. The CDR3 consists of 14 residues. Between the trimmed V and J ends, which lost 3 bases and 0 bases, there was a span of 9 bases. Germline CDR1 KGHSH, CDR2 LQKENI. CDR3 sequence (DNA): TGTGCCAGCTCACCTGAGACGGGCTCCTACGAGCAGTACTTC. This codes for CASSPETGSYEQYF. Using reference TRBV18 and TRBJ2-7 for the parts outside the CDR3, the full variable domain is NAGVMQNPRHLVRRRGQEARLRCSPMKGHSHVYWYRQLPEEGLKFMVYLQKENIIDESGMPKERFSAEFPKEGPSILRIQQVVRGDSAAYFCASSPETGSYEQYFGPGTRLTVT.

The V gene is TRBV5-5, the J gene TRBJ1-1; the D gene is possibly TRBD1 (6 bases). Germline CDR1 reads SGHKS; CDR2 reads YYEKEE (reference sequence). Trimming left V 0 bases short and J 10 bases short, with 10 bases between. The CDR3 length is 12 residues. This chain's CDR3 is CASSLAGGLAFF. The CDR3 coding sequence is TGTGCCAGCAGCTTGGCCGGGGGGCTAGCTTTCTTT. The full variable domain, its missing parts supplied by reference TRBV5-5 and TRBJ1-1, is DAGVTQSPTHLIKTRGQQVTLRCSPISGHKSVSWYQQVLGQGPQFIFQYYEKEERGRGNFPDRFSARQFPNYSSELNVNALLLGDSALYLCASSLAGGLAFFGQGTRLTVV.

The V gene is TRBV6-1, the J gene TRBJ1-1, with D tentatively TRBD1 (5 bases). The length of the CDR3 is 16 residues. V was shortened by 4 bases and J by 3 bases, with 18 bases between the two germline ends. Germline V lookup: CDR1 MNHNS, CDR2 SASEGT. The DNA of the CDR3 is TGTGCCAGCAGTGTCAGACCAGGGAAACAGGACACTGAAGCTTTCTTT. It specifies CASSVRPGKQDTEAFF.

V usage is TRBV18 and J usage is TRBJ1-2, with unresolved D. This CDR3 has 16 amino acids. Looked up from germline, CDR1 is KGHSH and CDR2 is LQKENI. V shed 0 bases and J shed 0 bases, with 11 bases lying between them. The chain's CDR3 is CASSPPGAWTNYGYTF. In DNA form, the CDR3 reads TGTGCCAGCTCACCACCCGGAGCTTGGACTAACTATGGCTACACCTTC.

V gene TRBV9 combines with J gene TRBJ2-7; 9 bases fit TRBD2. This CDR3 is 15 amino acids long. In germline, CDR1 is SGDLS, CDR2 YYNGEE. Losses at the gene ends were 3 bases for V and 5 bases for J; bases not matched to a gene: 9. This CDR3 reads CASSGGGLAGHEQYF. DNA of the CDR3: TGTGCCAGCAGCGGAGGGGGACTAGCAGGGCACGAGCAGTACTTC. Full variable domain (missing parts from reference TRBV9 and TRBJ2-7): DSGVTQTPKHLITATGQRVTLRCSPRSGDLSVYWYQQSLDQGLQFLIQYYNGEERAKGNILERFSAQQFPDLHSELNLSSLELGDSALYFCASSGGGLAGHEQYFGPGTRLTVT.

This chain connects TRBV19 to TRBJ1-1; the match to TRBD1 covers 8 bases. The germline V gene encodes CDR1 LNHDA and CDR2 SQIVND (reference sequence). The CDR3 covers 17 residues. V gave up 6 bases and J gave up 4 bases; unmatched junction bases: 16. CDR3 amino acids: CASSLGAGGRGSTEAFF. The CDR3 nucleotides read TGTGCCAGTAGCCTTGGGGCAGGGGGCAGGGGGAGCACTGAAGCTTTCTTT.

In this sample, this clone turned up once. The J gene is TRBJ2-7, the V gene TRBV6-5; 7 positions match TRBD1. V shed 8 bases, J shed 3 bases, and the junction held 4 bases outside the gene matches. Germline CDR1 and CDR2: MNHEY and SVGAGI. This CDR3 region has 12 residues. This CDR3 reads CASPGQSYEQYV. The CDR3, as DNA: TGTGCCAGCCCGGGACAGAGCTACGAGCAGTACGTC.

J is TRBJ2-3 and V is TRBV27, with a tentative D call TRBD1 (5 bases). CDR1 and CDR2 from the germline V gene are MNHEY and SMNVEV (reference sequence). V was shortened by 2 bases and J by 6 bases, with 15 bases between the two germline ends. The CDR3 has 15 residues. The CDR3 coding sequence is TGTGCCAGCAGTTTAGCGCAGGGTTTTCCCGATACGCAGTATTTT. Encoded protein: CASSLAQGFPDTQYF.

This clone is a singleton in its sample. The chain combines TRBV7-2 with TRBJ1-6; D is ambiguous. This CDR3 has 12 amino acids. Looked up from germline, CDR1 is SGHTA and CDR2 is FQGNSA. Trimming shortened V by 3 bases and J by 5 bases, and 2 bases separated the two germline ends. In DNA, the CDR3 is TGTGCCAGCAGCTTCAATAATTCACCCCTCCACTTT. It translates to CASSFNNSPLHF.

V is TRBV4-1 and J is TRBJ1-1, with D hard to call. Germline V gene data show CDR1 as MGHRA and CDR2 as YSYEKL. The CDR3 runs to 15 residues. V lost 1 base, J lost 0 bases, and 9 bases lay in between. CDR3 nucleotides: TGCGCCAGCAGCCAAGGAACGGAGGTGAACACTGAAGCTTTCTTT. Residues: CASSQGTEVNTEAFF.

The chain uses TRBV6-6 and TRBJ2-1; 9 nucleotides agree with TRBD1. Per the germline V gene, CDR1 is MNHNY and CDR2 is SVGAGI (reference sequence). There are 16 residues in the CDR3. V lost 4 bases, J lost 7 bases, and 11 bases stayed unmatched. The CDR3 bases are TGTGCCAGCAGTTCGATGACAGGGGGTGTTGGTAATGAGCAGTTCTTC. Translating it yields CASSSMTGGVGNEQFF.

The genes are TRBV19 and TRBJ2-7; 8 bases align to TRBD1. In germline, CDR1 is LNHDA, CDR2 SQIVND (reference sequence). This CDR3 spans 15 amino acids. The trim removed 1 base at V and 4 bases at J, leaving 6 bases unmatched. CDR3 sequence (DNA): TGTGCCAGTAGTATAGGAGGCAGGGGGCGTTACGAGCAGTACTTC. Its translation is CASSIGGRGRYEQYF. Full variable domain (missing parts from reference TRBV19 and TRBJ2-7): DGGITQSPKYLFRKEGQNVTLSCEQNLNHDAMYWYRQDPGQGLRLIYYSQIVNDFQKGDIAEGYSVSREKKESFPLTVTSAQKNPTAFYLCASSIGGRGRYEQYFGPGTRLTVT.

The chain is built from TRBV19 and TRBJ2-2; TRBD1 is a possible D gene (6 bases). V lost 4 bases and J lost 4, with 10 bases in between. The CDR3 length is 14 residues. The germline CDR1 and CDR2 sequences are LNHDA and SQIVND (reference sequence). The CDR3 DNA reads as TGTGCCAGTAGTAACAGGGAACGCACCGGGGAGCTGTTTTTT. Protein: CASSNRERTGELFF.

The V gene is TRBV4-3, the J gene TRBJ1-4; 8 positions match TRBD1. Germline loops: CDR1 LGHNA, CDR2 YSLEER. V gave up 2 bases and J gave up 3 bases; unmatched junction bases: 8. This CDR3 contains 17 residues. The CDR3 DNA is TGCGCCAGCAGCCAACGGACAGGGTTCGGAGCTAATGAAAAACTGTTTTTT. Translated: CASSQRTGFGANEKLFF.

Points on this clone: At one end the junction does not follow the germline gene, possibly because of a read error. J is TRBJ1-1 and V is TRBV20-1; no definite D call. In germline, CDR1 is DFQATT, CDR2 SNEGSKA (reference sequence). This CDR3 has 11 amino acids. In DNA form, the CDR3 reads TGCAGTGATAGACCGGGAAGTGAAGCTTTCTTT. Its protein is CSDRPGSEAFF.

The chain employs TRBV7-9 and TRBJ2-7; D may be TRBD1 (5 bases). In germline, CDR1 is SEHNR, CDR2 FQNEAQ (reference sequence). This CDR3 region has 14 residues. V was shortened by 2 bases and J by 4 bases, with 12 bases between the two germline ends. In DNA, the CDR3 is TGTGCCAGCAGCTTATCCCAGGGTCCGTACGAGCAGTACTTC. It codes for CASSLSQGPYEQYF.

The V call is TRBV7-5, the J call TRBJ1-2. TRBV7-5 has pseudogene status. The CDR3 contains 16 residues. The CDR3 DNA sequence: TGTGCCAGAAGCTTAGTCTTAACCAGGACGGGAGATCGTAGGACCTTC. Translation: CARSLVLTRTGDRRTF.